The 28 T cell receptor beta chains presented below share a single source sample, sequenced in a study of blood T cell repertoires in COVID-19. Sequencing used immunoSEQ multiplex PCR; TCRdb keeps in-frame clones, though not all of them. The table records about 240,000 clones, roughly 89% of them present only once. Material for sequencing was PBMCs or T cells enriched from blood (not recorded which). Every receptor here comes from a woman aged 25 to 39 who had recovered from COVID-19.

V is TRBV28 and J is TRBJ2-3; the match to TRBD2 covers 7 bases. V trimming: 2 bases; J trimming: 0 bases; junction bases outside the gene matches: 11. The CDR3 spans 18 residues. Germline V gene lookup returns CDR1 MDHEN and CDR2 SYDVKM. DNA of the CDR3: TGTGCCAGCAGTTTACCTTGGAGAGCGGGGACGAGCACAGATACGCAGTATTTT. It specifies CASSLPWRAGTSTDTQYF.

This sequence joins TRBV28 and TRBJ2-7; no clear D. The CDR3 runs to 14 residues. Per germline, CDR1 MDHEN and CDR2 SYDVKM. V was trimmed by 2 bases and J by 5 bases, leaving 13 bases between them. The CDR3 nucleotides are TGTGCCAGCAGTTTACCCGGTTCACGTAACGAGCAGTACTTC. This encodes CASSLPGSRNEQYF.

This sequence joins TRBV29-1 and TRBJ1-1; D gene ambiguous. Trimming stripped 2 bases from V and 7 bases from J, with 8 bases between. The CDR3 totals 11 residues. Germline V gene data show CDR1 as SQVTM and CDR2 as ANQGSEA. The CDR3 region has the DNA TGCAGCGTTGAAAGACGGGGTGAAGCTTTCTTT. It translates to CSVERRGEAFF.

The V gene is TRBV11-1, the J gene TRBJ1-1; D is undetermined. Germline V gene data show CDR1 as SGHAT and CDR2 as FQDESV (reference sequence). The CDR3 covers 14 residues. Deletions cut 2 bases from V and 0 bases from J, with 7 bases between. The CDR3 region has the DNA TGTGCCAGCAGCTTATTTAGAATGAACACTGAAGCTTTCTTT. Residues: CASSLFRMNTEAFF.

The J gene is TRBJ1-6, the V gene TRBV5-1, with D unresolved. The germline V gene encodes CDR1 SGHRS and CDR2 YFSETQ. The CDR3 has 17 residues. V shed 2 bases and J shed 1 base, with 13 bases lying between them. CDR3 nucleotide sequence: TGCGCCAGCAGCTTTTCCGGGAGAACATCCTATAATTCACCCCTCCACTTT. It codes for CASSFSGRTSYNSPLHF.

The rearrangement uses TRBV9 and TRBJ1-2; tentatively, D is TRBD1 (5 bases). CDR3 size: 16 residues. The germline CDR1 and CDR2 sequences are SGDLS and YYNGEE. V was shortened by 5 bases and J by 5 bases, with 22 bases between the two germline ends. The CDR3 here is CASSARGGETQYGYTF. The CDR3 DNA is TGTGCCAGCAGTGCAAGGGGAGGGGAAACCCAGTATGGCTACACCTTC.

The chain links TRBV5-1 to TRBJ1-4; D perhaps matches TRBD1 (6 bases). Trimming cost V 4 bases and J 5 bases, with 21 bases left between them. This CDR3 region has 17 residues. Germline lookup yields CDR1 SGHRS and CDR2 YFSETQ. CDR3 nucleotides: TGCGCCAGCAGCGGAAGGACAGTCCGCTCGGGGAATGAAAAACTGTTTTTT. Protein: CASSGRTVRSGNEKLFF.

The chain combines TRBV7-9 with TRBJ2-7; 8 nucleotides align to TRBD2. Germline V gene sequence: CDR1 SEHNR, CDR2 FQNEAQ (reference sequence). Losses at the gene ends were 6 bases for V and 5 bases for J; bases not matched to a gene: 3. CDR3 size: 12 residues. CDR3 in DNA: TGTGCCAGCAGAGACGGGGGGGACGAGCAGTACTTC. As protein: CASRDGGDEQYF.

This clone was seen a handful of times. The V call is TRBV30, the J call TRBJ2-1; 7 nucleotides align to TRBD2. V gave up 3 bases and J gave up 9 bases; unmatched junction bases: 11. Per the germline V gene, CDR1 is GTSNPN and CDR2 is SVGIG (reference sequence). The CDR3 has 14 residues. CDR3 in amino acids: CAWSPSTSISEQFF. The CDR3 DNA reads TGTGCCTGGAGCCCTTCGACTAGCATCAGTGAGCAGTTCTTC.

This sequence joins TRBV7-2 and TRBJ2-7; TRBD2 is a possible D gene (7 bases). Germline CDR1 reads SGHTA; CDR2 reads FQGNSA. The CDR3 runs 15 residues. Deletions cut 2 bases from V and 3 bases from J, with 14 bases between. The CDR3 DNA sequence: TGTGCCAGCAGCTTAATTCGGGGGGCCAGCTACGAGCAGTACTTC. It codes for CASSLIRGASYEQYF.

The V and J genes are TRBV7-9 and TRBJ1-1, with 7 bases lining up with TRBD1. The germline gives CDR1 SEHNR, CDR2 FQNEAQ (reference sequence). V lost 5 bases, J lost 11 bases, and 8 bases stayed unmatched. CDR3 length: 12 residues. The CDR3 here is CASSPQTGWAFF. The CDR3 DNA sequence: TGTGCCAGCAGCCCTCAGACAGGGTGGGCTTTCTTT.

The chain employs TRBV30 and TRBJ1-5; D gene unclear. Germline CDR1 GTSNPN, CDR2 SVGIG (reference sequence). The V gene lost 2 bases and the J gene lost 1 base, with 9 bases spanning the gap. This CDR3 is built from 14 residues. The CDR3 is CAWSNGVSNQPQHF. In nucleotides, the CDR3 is TGTGCCTGGAGTAACGGGGTCAGCAATCAGCCCCAGCATTTT.

The chain combines TRBV11-2 with TRBJ1-1; D is ambiguous. The CDR3 has 11 residues. Per germline, CDR1 SGHAT and CDR2 FQNNGV. V was cut by 8 bases and J by 9 bases, with 13 bases left in between. CDR3 coding DNA: TGTGCCAGCGGCCAAGGACTGCAAGCTTTCTTT. Encoded protein: CASGQGLQAFF.

This chain links TRBV28 with TRBJ1-2; 11 bases map to TRBD1. With 6 bases clipped from V and 8 bases from J, the junction kept 8 bases outside the gene matches. The CDR3 consists of 14 residues. CDR1 is MDHEN and CDR2 is SYDVKM in the germline V gene. As DNA, the CDR3 is TGTGCCAGCAGCTCGGGACAGGGGGTTTGGGGCTACACCTTC. This encodes CASSSGQGVWGYTF.

This chain connects TRBV5-6 to TRBJ1-5; no firm D call. CDR1 is SGHDT, CDR2 YYEEEE, per germline. The CDR3 is made up of 12 amino acids. Trimming cost V 5 bases and J 4 bases, with 7 bases left between them. CDR3 protein: CASSGENQPQHF. The CDR3 DNA is TGTGCCAGCAGTGGGGAGAATCAGCCCCAGCATTTT.

The gene calls are TRBV7-9 and TRBJ2-5, with 10 bases aligning to TRBD2. Per the germline V gene, CDR1 is SEHNR and CDR2 is FQNEAQ (reference sequence). The CDR3 length is 16 residues. V shed 4 bases, J shed 4 bases, and the junction held 9 bases outside the gene matches. CDR3: CASSSLAGGVGETQYF. CDR3 bases: TGTGCCAGCAGCTCTTTAGCGGGAGGAGTTGGAGAGACCCAGTACTTC.

V usage is TRBV2 and J usage is TRBJ2-1, with 11 nucleotides matching TRBD2. J was trimmed by 8 bases and V by 5 bases; bases with no gene match: 2. CDR3 length: 13 amino acids. The germline V gene has CDR1 SNHLY and CDR2 FYNNEI. The CDR3 sequence: CASSRGLADEQFF. CDR3 DNA: TGTGCCAGCAGTAGGGGACTAGCGGATGAGCAGTTCTTC. The whole variable domain, filled in from reference TRBV2 and TRBJ2-1, reads EPEVTQTPSHQVTQMGQEVILRCVPISNHLYFYWYRQILGQKVEFLVSFYNNEISEKSEIFDDQFSVERPDGSNFTLKIRSTKLEDSAMYFCASSRGLADEQFFGPGTRLTVL.

The chain carries TRBV21-1 and TRBJ2-7; TRBD2, as called in the table, went unchecked against the DNA. TRBV21-1 constitutes a pseudogene. The CDR3 runs 13 residues. This chain's CDR3 is CASSKGRPYEQYF. The CDR3 DNA reads as TGTGCCAGCAGCAAAGGGAGACCCTACGAGCAGTACTTC.

V and J are TRBV5-1 and TRBJ1-6; TRBD1 agrees at 7 bases. CDR1 and CDR2 from the germline V gene are SGHRS and YFSETQ. The length of the CDR3 is 15 residues. The V segment lost 1 base and the J segment 9 bases; nucleotides outside the gene matches: 7. The CDR3 loop reads CASSLSDRVRSPLHF. The CDR3 nucleotides read TGCGCCAGCAGCTTGTCCGACAGGGTTCGTTCACCCCTCCACTTT.

This rearrangement joins TRBV10-3 to TRBJ1-5; no clear D. From germline, CDR1 is ENHRY and CDR2 SYGVKD. The V end lost 10 bases, the J end lost 0 bases, and 13 bases lay between the germline ends. The CDR3 runs 14 residues. The CDR3 region has the DNA TGTGCCACGCAACTGGAGGATAGCAATCAGCCCCAGCATTTT. Translating gives CATQLEDSNQPQHF.

The rearrangement links TRBV7-3 to TRBJ1-2, with TRBD1 as a possible D gene (6 bases). The CDR3 is 15 amino acids. CDR1 and CDR2 (germline): SGHTA, FQGTGA. Trimming shortened V by 5 bases and J by 6 bases, and 19 bases separated the two germline ends. The DNA of the CDR3 is TGTGCCAGCAGCCCCAGCGGGGGCTTCGGCAATGGCTACACCTTC. Translated: CASSPSGGFGNGYTF.

This clone was counted a few times. The CDR3 DNA sequence: TGTGCCAGCAGCTCGCAGGGGGCTGTCAGCTATGGCTACACCTTC. Translating it yields CASSSQGAVSYGYTF. The chain employs TRBV5-5 and TRBJ1-2; 8 nucleotides line up with TRBD1. This CDR3 contains 15 residues. Germline V lookup: CDR1 SGHKS, CDR2 YYEKEE (reference sequence). Germline trimming cut 3 bases from V and 4 bases from J; bases unmatched to any gene: 8. Together with reference TRBV5-5 and TRBJ1-2, the CDR3 gives the full variable domain: DAGVTQSPTHLIKTRGQQVTLRCSPISGHKSVSWYQQVLGQGPQFIFQYYEKEERGRGNFPDRFSARQFPNYSSELNVNALLLGDSALYLCASSSQGAVSYGYTFGSGTRLTVV.

The chain has TRBV6-5 and TRBJ2-7; no clear D. Looked up from germline, CDR1 is MNHEY and CDR2 is SVGAGI. V was clipped by 8 bases and J by 6 bases, with 14 bases between them. The CDR3 spans 12 residues. The CDR3 loop is CASPPFPREQYF. DNA for the CDR3: TGTGCCAGCCCTCCTTTTCCTCGCGAGCAGTACTTC.

This clone came up a few times. The rearrangement joins TRBV3-1 (or the pseudogene TRBV3-2) to TRBJ1-6; a weak D match, TRBD1 (6 bases). This CDR3 comprises 15 residues. Deletions cut 6 bases from V and 7 bases from J, with 16 bases between. CDR1 LGHDT and CDR2 YNNKEL come from the germline V gene (reference sequence). The DNA for the CDR3 is TGTGCCAGCAGATCAAGCGGACAGTACAATTCACCCCTCCACTTT. Its translation is CASRSSGQYNSPLHF.

J is TRBJ1-5 and V is TRBV2; 7 positions match TRBD1. The trim removed 4 bases at V and 0 bases at J, leaving 3 bases unmatched. There are 15 residues in the CDR3. Germline V CDR1 and CDR2: SNHLY, FYNNEI. CDR3 bases: TGTGCCAGCAGTGCCGGGACAGATAGCAATCAGCCCCAGCATTTT. It encodes CASSAGTDSNQPQHF.

The chain combines TRBV9 with TRBJ2-1; TRBD1 matches 7 bases. The CDR3 spans 12 residues. Looked up from germline, CDR1 is SGDLS and CDR2 is YYNGEE. The ends lost 3 bases at V and 14 bases at J; junction bases unmatched: 8. For the CDR3, the DNA is TGTGCCAGCAGCGCGTCGACAGGGACGGAGTTCTTC. Amino acids: CASSASTGTEFF.

This clone appeared a single time. The rearrangement joins TRBV6-5 to TRBJ1-1, with D unclear. V was shortened by 6 bases and J by 6 bases, with 14 bases between the two germline ends. Germline CDR1 MNHEY, CDR2 SVGAGI. The CDR3 covers 13 residues. The CDR3 loop reads CASRPTLAAEAFF. CDR3 bases: TGTGCCAGCAGGCCGACTCTCGCTGCTGAAGCTTTCTTT.

The chain recombines TRBV18 with TRBJ2-7; 10 bases fit TRBD1. The CDR3 spans 15 residues. Germline V CDR1 and CDR2: KGHSH, LQKENI. J was trimmed by 7 bases and V by 1 base; bases with no gene match: 7. The CDR3: CASSPRGTGVREQYF. The CDR3 DNA is TGTGCCAGCTCACCACGCGGGACAGGGGTGAGGGAGCAGTACTTC.